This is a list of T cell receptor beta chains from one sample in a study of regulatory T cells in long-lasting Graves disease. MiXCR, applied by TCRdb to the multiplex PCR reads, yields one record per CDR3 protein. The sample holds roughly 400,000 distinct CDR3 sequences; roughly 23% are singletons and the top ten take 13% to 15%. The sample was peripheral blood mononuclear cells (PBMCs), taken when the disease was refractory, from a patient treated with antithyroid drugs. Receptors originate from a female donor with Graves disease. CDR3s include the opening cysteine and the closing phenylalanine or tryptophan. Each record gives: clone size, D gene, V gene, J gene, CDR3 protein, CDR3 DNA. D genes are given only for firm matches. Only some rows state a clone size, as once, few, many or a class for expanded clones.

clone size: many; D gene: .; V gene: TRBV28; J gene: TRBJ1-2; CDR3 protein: CASSPTEEWYGYTF; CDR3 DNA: TGTGCCAGCAGTCCCACGGAGGAGTGGTATGGCTACACCTTC
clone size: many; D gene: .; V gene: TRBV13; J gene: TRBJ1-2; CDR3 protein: CASSPAGVGGYTF; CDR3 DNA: TGTGCCAGCAGCCCTGCAGGGGTTGGGGGCTACACCTTC
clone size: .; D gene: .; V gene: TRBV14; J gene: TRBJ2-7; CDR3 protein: CASSQDWAGGPYEQYF; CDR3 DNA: TGTGCCAGCAGCCAAGATTGGGCAGGGGGGCCCTACGAGCAGTACTTC
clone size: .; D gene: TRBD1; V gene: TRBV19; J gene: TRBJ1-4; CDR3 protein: CASRDRGRNEKLFF; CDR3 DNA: TGTGCCAGTAGGGACAGGGGGCGCAATGAAAAACTGTTTTTT
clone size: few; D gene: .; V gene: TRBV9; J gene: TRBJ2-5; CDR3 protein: CASSVEGTYQETQYF; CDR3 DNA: TGTGCCAGCAGCGTAGAGGGCACGTACCAAGAGACCCAGTACTTC
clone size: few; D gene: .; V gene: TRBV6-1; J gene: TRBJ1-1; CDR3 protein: CASSAGYTEAFF; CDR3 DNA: TGTGCCAGCAGCGCAGGGTACACTGAAGCTTTCTTT
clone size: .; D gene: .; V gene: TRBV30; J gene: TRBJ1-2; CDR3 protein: CAWSALGGYTF; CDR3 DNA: TGTGCCTGGAGTGCACTCGGTGGCTACACCTTC
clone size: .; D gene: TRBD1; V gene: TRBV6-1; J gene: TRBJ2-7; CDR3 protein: CASSGTPWDREHEQYF; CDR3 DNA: TGTGCCAGCAGTGGAACCCCCTGGGACAGGGAACACGAGCAGTACTTC
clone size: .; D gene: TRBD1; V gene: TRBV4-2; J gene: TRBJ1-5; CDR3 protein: CASSQAGPGQDNQPQHF; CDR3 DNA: TGTGCCAGCAGCCAAGCCGGACCGGGACAGGATAATCAGCCCCAGCATTTT
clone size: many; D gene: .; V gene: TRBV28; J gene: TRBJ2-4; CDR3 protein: CASSDRNADIQYF; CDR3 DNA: TGTGCCAGCAGTGACAGGAACGCGGACATTCAGTACTTC
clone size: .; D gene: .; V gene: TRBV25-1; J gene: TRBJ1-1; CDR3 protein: CASRESRGVNTEAFF; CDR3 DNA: TGTGCCAGCAGAGAGAGTAGGGGAGTGAACACTGAAGCTTTCTTT
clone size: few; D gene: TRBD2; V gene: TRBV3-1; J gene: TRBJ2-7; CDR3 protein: CASSQARTSGSSEQYF; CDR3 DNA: TGTGCCAGCAGCCAAGCCCGGACTAGCGGGAGTAGCGAGCAGTACTTC
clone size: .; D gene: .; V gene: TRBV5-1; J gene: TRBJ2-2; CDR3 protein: CASSLGPGAGELFF; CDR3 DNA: TGCGCCAGCAGCTTGGGTCCCGGGGCCGGGGAGCTGTTTTTT
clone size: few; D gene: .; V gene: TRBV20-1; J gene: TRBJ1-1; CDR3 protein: CSPIWNTEAFF; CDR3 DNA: TGCAGTCCCATTTGGAACACTGAAGCTTTCTTT
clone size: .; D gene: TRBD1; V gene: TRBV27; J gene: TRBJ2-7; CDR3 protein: CASSLSPRDSQYF; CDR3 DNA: TGTGCCAGCAGTTTATCTCCCCGGGACAGTCAGTACTTC
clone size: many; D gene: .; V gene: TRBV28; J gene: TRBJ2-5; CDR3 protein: CASSLASQETQYF; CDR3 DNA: TGTGCCAGCAGTCTCGCCTCGCAAGAGACCCAGTACTTC
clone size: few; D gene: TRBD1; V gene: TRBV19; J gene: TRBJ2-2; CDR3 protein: CATEGAGTGELFF; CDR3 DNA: TGTGCCACAGAGGGGGCGGGCACCGGGGAGCTGTTTTTT
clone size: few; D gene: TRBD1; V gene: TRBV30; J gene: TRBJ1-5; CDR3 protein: CAWEETGSRSQPQHF; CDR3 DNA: TGTGCCTGGGAAGAGACAGGGTCAAGAAGTCAGCCCCAGCATTTT
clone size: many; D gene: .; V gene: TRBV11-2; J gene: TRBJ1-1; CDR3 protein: CASSPPLDTEAFF; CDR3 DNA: TGTGCCAGCAGCCCCCCCCTCGACACTGAAGCTTTCTTT
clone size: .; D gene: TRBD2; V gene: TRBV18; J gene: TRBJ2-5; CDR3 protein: CASSPELLAEETQYF; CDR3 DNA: TGTGCCAGCTCACCAGAATTACTAGCGGAAGAGACCCAGTACTTC
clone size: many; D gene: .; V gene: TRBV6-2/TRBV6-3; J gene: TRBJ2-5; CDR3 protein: CASSYSRSTELFQETQYF; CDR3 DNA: TGTGCCAGCAGTTACTCGCGGTCGACAGAATTATTCCAAGAGACCCAGTACTTC
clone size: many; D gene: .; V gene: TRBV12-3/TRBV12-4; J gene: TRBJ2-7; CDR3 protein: CASSSIAQAGYEQYF; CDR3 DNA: TGTGCCAGCAGTTCTATAGCTCAAGCGGGCTACGAGCAGTACTTC
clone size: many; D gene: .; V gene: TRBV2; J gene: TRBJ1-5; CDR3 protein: CASSVMGGRQPQHF; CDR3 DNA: TGTGCCAGCAGTGTTATGGGGGGTAGGCAGCCCCAGCATTTT
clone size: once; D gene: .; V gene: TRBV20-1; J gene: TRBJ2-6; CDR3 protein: CSAPLSGANVLTF; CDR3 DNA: TGCAGTGCTCCCCTCTCCGGGGCCAACGTCCTGACTTTC
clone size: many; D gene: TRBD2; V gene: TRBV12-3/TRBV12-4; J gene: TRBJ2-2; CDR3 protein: CASTAASGSTGELFF; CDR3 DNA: TGTGCCAGCACCGCGGCCAGCGGGAGTACCGGGGAGCTGTTTTTT
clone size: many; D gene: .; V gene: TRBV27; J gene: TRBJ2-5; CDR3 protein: CASSLSVGIQETQYF; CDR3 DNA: TGTGCCAGCAGTTTATCGGTCGGCATACAAGAGACCCAGTACTTC
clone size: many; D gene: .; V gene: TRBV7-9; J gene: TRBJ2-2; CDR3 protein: CASSFGAGELFF; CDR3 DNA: TGTGCCAGCAGCTTTGGGGCCGGGGAGCTGTTTTTT
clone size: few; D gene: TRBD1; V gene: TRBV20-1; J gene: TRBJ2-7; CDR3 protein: CSARDNRGSSYEQYF; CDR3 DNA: TGCAGTGCTAGAGATAACAGGGGAAGCTCCTACGAGCAGTACTTC
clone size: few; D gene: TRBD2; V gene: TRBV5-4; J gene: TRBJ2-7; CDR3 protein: CASSEGLAGLTYEQYF; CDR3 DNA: TGTGCCAGCAGCGAAGGACTAGCGGGATTAACCTACGAGCAGTACTTC
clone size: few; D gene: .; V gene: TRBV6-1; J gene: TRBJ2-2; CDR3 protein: CASTDRRSNTGKLFF; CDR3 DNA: TGTGCCAGCACCGACAGGCGGTCGAACACCGGGAAGCTGTTTTTT
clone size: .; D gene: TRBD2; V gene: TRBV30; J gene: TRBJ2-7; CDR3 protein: CASGGSEQYF; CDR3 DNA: TGTGCCTCCGGGGGGAGTGAGCAGTACTTC
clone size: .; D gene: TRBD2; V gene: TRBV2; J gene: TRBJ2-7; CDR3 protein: CASSELQTSGRALTGEQYF; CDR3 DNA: TGTGCCAGCAGTGAACTCCAAACTAGCGGGAGGGCCCTGACGGGGGAGCAGTACTTC
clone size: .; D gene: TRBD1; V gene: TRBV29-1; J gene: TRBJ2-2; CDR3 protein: CSVEVGQGTGELFF; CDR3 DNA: TGCAGCGTTGAAGTGGGACAGGGCACCGGGGAGCTGTTTTTT
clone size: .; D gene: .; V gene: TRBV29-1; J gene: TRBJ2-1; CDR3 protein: CSVEGLVRLGEQFF; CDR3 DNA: TGCAGCGTTGAAGGTTTAGTTAGATTGGGTGAGCAGTTCTTC
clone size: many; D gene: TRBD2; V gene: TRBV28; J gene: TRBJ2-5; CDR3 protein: CASNPLTSGQQETQYF; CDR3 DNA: TGTGCCAGCAACCCCTTGACTAGCGGGCAGCAAGAGACCCAGTACTTC
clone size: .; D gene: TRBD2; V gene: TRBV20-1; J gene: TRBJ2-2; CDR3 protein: CSARGSGRYYTGELFF; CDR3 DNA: TGCAGTGCTAGAGGTAGCGGGAGATACTACACCGGGGAGCTGTTTTTT
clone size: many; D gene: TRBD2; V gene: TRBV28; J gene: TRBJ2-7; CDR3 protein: CASSIAGARYEQYF; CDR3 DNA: TGTGCCAGCAGTATAGCGGGAGCTCGCTACGAGCAGTACTTC
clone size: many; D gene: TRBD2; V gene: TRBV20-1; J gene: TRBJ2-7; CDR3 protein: CSGGLATHEQYF; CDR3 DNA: TGCAGTGGCGGACTAGCGACCCACGAGCAGTACTTC
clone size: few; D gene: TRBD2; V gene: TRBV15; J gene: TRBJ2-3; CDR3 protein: CATSRDLVLGTSGSTDTQYF; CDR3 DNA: TGTGCCACCAGCAGAGATCTCGTGTTGGGGACTAGCGGTAGCACAGATACGCAGTATTTT
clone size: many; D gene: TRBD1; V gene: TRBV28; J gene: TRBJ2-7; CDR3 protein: CAITRDRVNEQYF; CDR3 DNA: TGTGCCATTACGCGGGACAGGGTTAACGAGCAGTACTTC
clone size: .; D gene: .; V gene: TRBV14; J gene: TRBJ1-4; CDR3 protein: CASSQYLGTNEKLFF; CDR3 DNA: TGTGCCAGCAGCCAGTACCTGGGGACTAATGAAAAACTGTTTTTT
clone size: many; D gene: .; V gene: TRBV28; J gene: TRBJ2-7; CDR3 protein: CASSWGNSGSYEQYF; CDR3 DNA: TGTGCCAGCAGTTGGGGGAATAGCGGAAGCTACGAGCAGTACTTC
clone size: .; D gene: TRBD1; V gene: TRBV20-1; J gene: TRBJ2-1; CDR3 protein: CSAVIQGAGEQFF; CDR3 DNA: TGCAGTGCTGTAATACAGGGGGCAGGGGAGCAGTTCTTC
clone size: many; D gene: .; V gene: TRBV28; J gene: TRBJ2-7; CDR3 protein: CASSSAFIYEQYF; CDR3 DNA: TGTGCCAGCAGTTCGGCCTTCATCTACGAGCAGTACTTC
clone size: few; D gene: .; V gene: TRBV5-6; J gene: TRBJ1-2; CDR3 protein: CASSLDFRGNYGYTF; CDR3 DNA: TGTGCCAGCAGCTTGGACTTCAGGGGTAACTATGGCTACACCTTC
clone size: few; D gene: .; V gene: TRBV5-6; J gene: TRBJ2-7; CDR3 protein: CASSTPGLKEQYF; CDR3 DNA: TGTGCCAGCAGCACGCCCGGACTAAAAGAGCAGTACTTC
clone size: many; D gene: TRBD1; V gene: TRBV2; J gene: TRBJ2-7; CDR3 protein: CASSEAKPGQGNEQYF; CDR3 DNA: TGTGCCAGCAGTGAAGCGAAGCCGGGACAGGGGAACGAGCAGTACTTC
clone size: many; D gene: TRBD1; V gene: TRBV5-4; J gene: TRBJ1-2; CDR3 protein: CASSLAGGNYGYTF; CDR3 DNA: TGTGCCAGCAGCTTGGCAGGGGGCAACTATGGCTACACCTTC
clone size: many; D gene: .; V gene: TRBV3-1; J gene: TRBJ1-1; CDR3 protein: CASSQEGGDAFF; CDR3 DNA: TGTGCCAGCAGCCAAGAAGGGGGGGACGCTTTCTTT
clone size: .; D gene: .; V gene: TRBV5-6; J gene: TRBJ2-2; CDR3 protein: CASSFGTPAGELFF; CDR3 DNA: TGTGCCAGCAGCTTCGGGACTCCCGCCGGGGAGCTGTTTTTT
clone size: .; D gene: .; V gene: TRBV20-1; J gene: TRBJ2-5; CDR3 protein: CSARLTVGRATQETQYF; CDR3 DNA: TGCAGTGCTAGATTGACGGTGGGCCGGGCCACCCAAGAGACCCAGTACTTC
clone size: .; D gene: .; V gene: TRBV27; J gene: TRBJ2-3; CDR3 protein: CASSLVGTVPTQYF; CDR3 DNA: TGTGCCAGCAGTTTAGTAGGTACAGTACCCACGCAGTATTTT
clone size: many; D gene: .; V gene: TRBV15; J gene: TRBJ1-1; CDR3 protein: CATSRDESEAFF; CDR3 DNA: TGTGCCACCAGCAGAGATGAGAGTGAAGCTTTCTTT
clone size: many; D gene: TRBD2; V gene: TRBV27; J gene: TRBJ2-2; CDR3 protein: CASSSSGSPTGELFF; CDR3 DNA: TGTGCCAGCAGTTCGAGCGGGAGCCCCACCGGGGAGCTGTTTTTT
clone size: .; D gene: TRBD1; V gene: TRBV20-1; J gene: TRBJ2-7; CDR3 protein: CSGTGLDEQYF; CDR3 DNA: TGCAGTGGGACAGGGTTGGACGAGCAGTACTTC